This T cell receptor beta chain was identified during a study of shared clonotypes between healthy human individuals. The study, taken as a whole, reports: The sharing of around 5% of naive CD4 clonotypes was seen across a handful of donors. Memory subsets generally showed lower estimated richness than naive subsets.

As for this clone: Its matching antigen is unknown.

The table came from immunoSEQ multiplex PCR; TCRdb's copy has only in-frame clones and leaves some out. The top ten hold 0.89% of the sample, which has 850,000 to 1,100,000 clones, roughly 80% seen once. The length of the CDR3 is 15 residues. Looked up from germline, CDR1 is WNHNN and CDR2 is SYGVQD (reference sequence). Trimming removed 0 bases at V and 0 bases at J, with 6 bases between. The material sequenced was memory CD4+ T cells from PBMCs. Subset noted: CD45RA-negative fraction. The rearrangement joins TRBV10-1 to TRBJ2-1; D gene uncertain. This sequence originates from a man aged 18 to 29 in good health. Some clones in this sample may be carry-over from other donors' samples. CDR3 sequence: CASSESTRSYNEQFF. Here the CDR3 DNA reads TGCGCCAGCAGTGAGTCGACTCGCTCCTACAATGAGCAGTTCTTC.